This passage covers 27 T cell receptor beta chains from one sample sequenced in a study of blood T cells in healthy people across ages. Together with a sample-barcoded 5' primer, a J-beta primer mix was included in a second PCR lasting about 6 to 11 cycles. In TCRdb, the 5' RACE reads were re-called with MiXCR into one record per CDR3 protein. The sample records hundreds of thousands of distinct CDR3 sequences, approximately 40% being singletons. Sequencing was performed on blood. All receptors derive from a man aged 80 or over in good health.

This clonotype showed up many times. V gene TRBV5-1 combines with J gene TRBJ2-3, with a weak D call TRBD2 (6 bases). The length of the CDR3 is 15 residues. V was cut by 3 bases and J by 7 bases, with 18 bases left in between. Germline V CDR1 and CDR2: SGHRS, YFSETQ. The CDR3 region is CASSWGTPQDHTQYF. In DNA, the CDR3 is TGCGCCAGCAGCTGGGGGACTCCCCAGGATCATACGCAGTATTTT.

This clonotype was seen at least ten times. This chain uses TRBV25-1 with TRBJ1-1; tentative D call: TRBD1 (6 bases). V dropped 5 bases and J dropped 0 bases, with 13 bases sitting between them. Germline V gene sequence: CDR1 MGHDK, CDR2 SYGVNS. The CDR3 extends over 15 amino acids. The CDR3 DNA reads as TGTGCCAGCAGTCCCCAGACAGGAGTGAACACTGAAGCTTTCTTT. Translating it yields CASSPQTGVNTEAFF.

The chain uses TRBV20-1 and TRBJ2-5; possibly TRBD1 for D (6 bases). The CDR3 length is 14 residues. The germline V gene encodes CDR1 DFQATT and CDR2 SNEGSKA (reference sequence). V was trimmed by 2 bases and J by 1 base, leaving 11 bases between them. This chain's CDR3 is CSARTPTGQETQYF. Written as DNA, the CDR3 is TGCAGTGCTAGAACCCCGACAGGCCAAGAGACCCAGTACTTC.

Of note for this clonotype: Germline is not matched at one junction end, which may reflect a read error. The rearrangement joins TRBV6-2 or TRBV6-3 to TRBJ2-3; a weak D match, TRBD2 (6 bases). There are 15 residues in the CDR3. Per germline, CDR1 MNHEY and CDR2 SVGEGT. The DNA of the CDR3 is TGTGCTAGCAGCCGCGGGACTCCAAGCACAGATACGCAGTATTTT. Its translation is CASSRGTPSTDTQYF.

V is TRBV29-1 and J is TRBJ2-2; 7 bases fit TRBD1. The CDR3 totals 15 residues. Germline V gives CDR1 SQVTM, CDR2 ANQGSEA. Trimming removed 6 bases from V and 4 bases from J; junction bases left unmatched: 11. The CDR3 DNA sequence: TGCAGCGTGAGCGCCCCGGGACAGATCACCGGGGAGCTGTTTTTT. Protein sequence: CSVSAPGQITGELFF.

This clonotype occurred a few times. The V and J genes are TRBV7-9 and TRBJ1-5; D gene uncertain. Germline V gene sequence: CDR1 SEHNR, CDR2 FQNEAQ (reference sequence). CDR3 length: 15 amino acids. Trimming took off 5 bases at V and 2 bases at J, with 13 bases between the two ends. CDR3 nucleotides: TGTGCCAGCAGCCTTCCGGGATCGGGCAATCAGCCCCAGCATTTT. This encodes CASSLPGSGNQPQHF.

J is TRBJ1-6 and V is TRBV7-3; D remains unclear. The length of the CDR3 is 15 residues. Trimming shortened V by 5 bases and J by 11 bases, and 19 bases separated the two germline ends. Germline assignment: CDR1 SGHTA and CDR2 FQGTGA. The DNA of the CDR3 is TGTGCCAGCAGCACCTCCGGCAGGACGAATCCACCCCTCCACTTT. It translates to CASSTSGRTNPPLHF.

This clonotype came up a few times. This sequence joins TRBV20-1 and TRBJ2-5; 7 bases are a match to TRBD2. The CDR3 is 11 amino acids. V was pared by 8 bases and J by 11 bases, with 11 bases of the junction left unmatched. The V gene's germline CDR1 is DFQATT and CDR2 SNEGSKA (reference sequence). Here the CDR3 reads CSLAAAHEQYF. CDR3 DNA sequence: TGCAGTCTAGCGGCAGCCCATGAGCAGTACTTC.

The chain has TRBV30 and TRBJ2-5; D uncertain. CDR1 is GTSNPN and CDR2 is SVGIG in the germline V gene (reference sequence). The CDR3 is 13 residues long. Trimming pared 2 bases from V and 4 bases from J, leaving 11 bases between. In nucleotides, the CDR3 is TGTGCCTGGAGTTCACGGGTCGTAGAGACCCAGTACTTC. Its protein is CAWSSRVVETQYF.

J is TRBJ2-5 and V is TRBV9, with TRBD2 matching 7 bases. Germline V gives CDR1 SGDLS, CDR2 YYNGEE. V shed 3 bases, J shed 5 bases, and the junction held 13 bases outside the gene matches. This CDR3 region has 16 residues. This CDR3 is CASSAQAGVGMETQYF. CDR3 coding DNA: TGTGCCAGCAGCGCACAGGCGGGAGTGGGTATGGAGACCCAGTACTTC.

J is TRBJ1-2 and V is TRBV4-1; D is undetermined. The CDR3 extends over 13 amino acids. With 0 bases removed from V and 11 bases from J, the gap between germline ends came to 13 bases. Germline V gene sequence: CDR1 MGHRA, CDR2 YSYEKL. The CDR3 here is CASSQEGPGRYTF. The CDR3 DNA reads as TGCGCCAGCAGCCAAGAGGGCCCGGGGAGGTACACCTTC.

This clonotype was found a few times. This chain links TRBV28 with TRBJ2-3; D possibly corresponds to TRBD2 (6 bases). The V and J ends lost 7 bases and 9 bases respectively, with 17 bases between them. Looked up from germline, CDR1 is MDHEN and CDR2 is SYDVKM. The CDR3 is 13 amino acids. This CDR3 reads CASISRPGLTQYF. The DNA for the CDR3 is TGTGCCAGCATCTCGCGTCCGGGACTCACGCAGTATTTT.

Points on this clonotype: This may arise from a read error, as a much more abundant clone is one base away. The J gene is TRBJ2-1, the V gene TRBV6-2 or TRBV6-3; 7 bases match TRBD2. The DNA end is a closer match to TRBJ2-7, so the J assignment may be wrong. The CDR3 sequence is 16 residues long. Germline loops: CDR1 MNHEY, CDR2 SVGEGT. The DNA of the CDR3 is TGTGCCAGCACCCAACGCGGGGGAAGCTCCTACAATGAGCAGTACTTC. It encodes CASTQRGGSSYNEQYF.

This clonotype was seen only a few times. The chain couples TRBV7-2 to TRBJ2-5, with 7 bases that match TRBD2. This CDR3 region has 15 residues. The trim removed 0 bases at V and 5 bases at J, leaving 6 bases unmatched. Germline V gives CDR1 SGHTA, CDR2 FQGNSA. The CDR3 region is CASSLAPRGVETQYF. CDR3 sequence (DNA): TGTGCCAGCAGCTTAGCGCCCCGGGGGGTTGAGACCCAGTACTTC.

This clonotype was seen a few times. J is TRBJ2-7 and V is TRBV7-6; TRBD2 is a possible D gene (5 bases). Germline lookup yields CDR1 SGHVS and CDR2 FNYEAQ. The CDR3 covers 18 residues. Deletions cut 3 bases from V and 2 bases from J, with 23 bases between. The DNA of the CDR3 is TGTGCCAGCAGCTTGAGTGACACTTTCTCGGGAACCACCTACGAGCAGTACTTC. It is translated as CASSLSDTFSGTTYEQYF.

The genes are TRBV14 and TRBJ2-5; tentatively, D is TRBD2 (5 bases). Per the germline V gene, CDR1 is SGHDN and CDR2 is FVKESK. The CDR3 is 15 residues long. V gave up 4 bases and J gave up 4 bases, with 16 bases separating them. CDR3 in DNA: TGTGCCAGCAGCCCGGAAGCGGCCCGAACAGAGACCCAGTACTTC. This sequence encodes CASSPEAARTETQYF. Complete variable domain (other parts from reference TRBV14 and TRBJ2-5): EAGVTQFPSHSVIEKGQTVTLRCDPISGHDNLYWYRRVMGKEIKFLLHFVKESKQDESGMPNNRFLAERTGGTYSTLKVQPAELEDSGVYFCASSPEAARTETQYFGPGTRLLVL.

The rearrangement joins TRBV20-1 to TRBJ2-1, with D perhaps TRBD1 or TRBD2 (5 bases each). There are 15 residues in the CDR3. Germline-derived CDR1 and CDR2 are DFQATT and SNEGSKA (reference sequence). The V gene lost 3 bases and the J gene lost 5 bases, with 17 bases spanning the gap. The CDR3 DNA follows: TGCAGTGCTAGCAGAGGGGCAGGGAGAGACAATGAGCAGTTCTTC. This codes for CSASRGAGRDNEQFF.

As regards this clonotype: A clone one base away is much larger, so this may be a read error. The CDR3 sequence: CASSPRDRGSYEQFF. The CDR3 bases are TGTGCCAGCAGCCCCCGGGACAGGGGATCCTACGAGCAGTTCTTC. This chain uses TRBV7-9 with TRBJ2-1, with 10 positions matching TRBD1. Germline CDR1 is SEHNR and CDR2 is FQNEAQ (reference sequence). V was pared by 5 bases and J by 10 bases, with 11 bases of the junction left unmatched. The CDR3 consists of 15 residues.

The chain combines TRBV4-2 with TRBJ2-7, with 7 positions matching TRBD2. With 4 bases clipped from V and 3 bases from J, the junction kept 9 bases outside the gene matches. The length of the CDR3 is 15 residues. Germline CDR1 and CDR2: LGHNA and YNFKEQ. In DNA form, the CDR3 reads TGTGCCAGCAGCCGGGAGGGAGCGGGAAACTACGAGCAGTACTTC. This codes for CASSREGAGNYEQYF.

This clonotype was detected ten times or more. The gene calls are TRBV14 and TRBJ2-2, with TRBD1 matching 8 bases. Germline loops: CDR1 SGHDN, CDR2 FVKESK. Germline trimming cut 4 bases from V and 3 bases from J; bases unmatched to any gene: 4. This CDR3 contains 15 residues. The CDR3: CASSPDRGYTGELFF. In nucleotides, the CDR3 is TGTGCCAGCAGCCCCGACAGGGGATACACCGGGGAGCTGTTTTTT. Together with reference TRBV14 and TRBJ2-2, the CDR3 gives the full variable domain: EAGVTQFPSHSVIEKGQTVTLRCDPISGHDNLYWYRRVMGKEIKFLLHFVKESKQDESGMPNNRFLAERTGGTYSTLKVQPAELEDSGVYFCASSPDRGYTGELFFGEGSRLTVL.

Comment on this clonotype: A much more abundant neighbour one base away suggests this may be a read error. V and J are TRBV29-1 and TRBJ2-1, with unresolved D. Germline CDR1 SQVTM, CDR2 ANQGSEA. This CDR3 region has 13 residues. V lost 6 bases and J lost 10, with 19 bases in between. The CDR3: CSVGMTPSYEQFF. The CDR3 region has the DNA TGCAGCGTCGGCATGACACCTTCCTACGAGCAGTTCTTC.

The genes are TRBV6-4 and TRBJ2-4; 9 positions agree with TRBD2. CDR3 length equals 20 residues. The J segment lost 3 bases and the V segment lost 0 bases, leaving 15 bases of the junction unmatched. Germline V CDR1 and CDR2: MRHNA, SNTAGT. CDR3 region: CASSDSSQSIAGVVKNIQYF. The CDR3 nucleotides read TGTGCCAGCAGTGACTCATCACAGTCGATAGCGGGGGTAGTCAAAAACATTCAGTACTTC.

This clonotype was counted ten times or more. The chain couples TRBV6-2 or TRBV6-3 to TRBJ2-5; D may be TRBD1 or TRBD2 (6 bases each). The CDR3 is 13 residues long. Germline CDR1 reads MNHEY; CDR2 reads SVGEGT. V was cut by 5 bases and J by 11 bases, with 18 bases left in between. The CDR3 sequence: CASSRGRFYEQYF. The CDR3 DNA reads TGTGCCAGCAGTCGGGGGCGATTCTATGAGCAGTACTTC.

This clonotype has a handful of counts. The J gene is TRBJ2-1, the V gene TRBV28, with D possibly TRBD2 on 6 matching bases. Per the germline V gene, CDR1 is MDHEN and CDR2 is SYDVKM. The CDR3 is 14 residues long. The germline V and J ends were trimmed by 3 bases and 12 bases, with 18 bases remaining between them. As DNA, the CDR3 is TGTGCCAGCAGTTTTCGAGAGGGACCCGGGGGGCAGTTCTTC. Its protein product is CASSFREGPGGQFF.

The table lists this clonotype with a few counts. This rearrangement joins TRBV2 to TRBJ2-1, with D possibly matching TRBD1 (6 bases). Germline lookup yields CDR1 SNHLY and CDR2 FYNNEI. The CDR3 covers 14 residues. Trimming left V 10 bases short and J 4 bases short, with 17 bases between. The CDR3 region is CAILRDQGYNEQFF. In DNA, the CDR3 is TGTGCCATCCTCCGGGACCAGGGGTACAATGAGCAGTTCTTC.

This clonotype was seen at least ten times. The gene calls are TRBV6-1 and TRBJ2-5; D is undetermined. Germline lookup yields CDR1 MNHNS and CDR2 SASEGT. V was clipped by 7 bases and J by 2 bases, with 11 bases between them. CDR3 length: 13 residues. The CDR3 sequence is CASTDEVQETQYF. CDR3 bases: TGTGCCAGCACCGACGAGGTACAAGAGACCCAGTACTTC.

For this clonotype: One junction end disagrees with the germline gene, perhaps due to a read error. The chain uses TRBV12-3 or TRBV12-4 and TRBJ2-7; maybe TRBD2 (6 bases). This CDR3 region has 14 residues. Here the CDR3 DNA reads TGTGCCAGCTATAACCCGGGAGCTTCCTGCGAGCAGTACTTC. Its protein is CASYNPGASCEQYF.